The 17 T cell receptor beta chains in this list originate from one sample, sequenced in a study of blood T cell repertoires in COVID-19. Using immunoSEQ multiplex PCR, the repertoire was profiled, and TCRdb retains in-frame clones only, with some absent. The sample lists about 40,000 clones, over 80% seen once, with approximately 8.1% in the top ten. Sequencing input: peripheral blood. These receptors all stem from a woman between 65 and 79 years old with acute or convalescent COVID-19.

This clone has only a few counts. The rearrangement uses TRBV7-9 and TRBJ2-3, with 8 bases matching TRBD2. Germline assignment: CDR1 SEHNR and CDR2 FQNEAQ (reference sequence). CDR3 length equals 16 residues. V was pared by 5 bases and J by 1 base, with 8 bases of the junction left unmatched. CDR3 DNA: TGTGCCAGCAGCCGAGAATTTAGCGGGGGCACAGATACGCAGTATTTT. Translating gives CASSREFSGGTDTQYF.

The chain combines TRBV5-6 with TRBJ2-5, with 7 bases lining up with TRBD1. The germline V gene encodes CDR1 SGHDT and CDR2 YYEEEE. The V segment lost 4 bases and the J segment 2 bases; nucleotides outside the gene matches: 11. The CDR3 consists of 16 residues. The CDR3 nucleotides are TGTGCCAGCAGCCTCCGGACAGGAGTAACGCAAGAGACCCAGTACTTC. As protein: CASSLRTGVTQETQYF.

CDR3 sequence: CASSIAGDRGNMAYNEQFF. The CDR3 region has the DNA TGTGCCAGTAGTATAGCGGGGGACAGGGGGAATATGGCCTACAATGAGCAGTTCTTC. J is TRBJ2-1 and V is TRBV19; 11 bases line up with TRBD1. The CDR3 sequence is 19 residues long. Per the germline V gene, CDR1 is LNHDA and CDR2 is SQIVND (reference sequence). J lost 2 bases, V lost 1 base, and 10 bases had no gene match.

This clone occurred once. The V call is TRBV21-1, the J call TRBJ2-7; the D call TRBD1 from the table was never checked on the DNA. TRBV21-1 is a documented pseudogene. The CDR3 runs 16 residues. In DNA form, the CDR3 reads TGTGCCAGCAGCAAACCACCACGGAAGGGGCGCGGCGAGCAGTACGTC. This translates into CASSKPPRKGRGEQYV.

V usage is TRBV5-1 and J usage is TRBJ1-1; a weak D match, TRBD1 (5 bases). The CDR3 runs 17 residues. Germline V gene lookup returns CDR1 SGHRS and CDR2 YFSETQ. The V end lost 4 bases, the J end lost 0 bases, and 19 bases lay between the germline ends. The CDR3 protein is CASSITPGGILNTEAFF. CDR3 bases: TGCGCCAGCAGCATAACCCCTGGGGGGATTTTGAACACTGAAGCTTTCTTT.

The rearrangement joins TRBV6-5 to TRBJ1-1; 9 bases match TRBD1. V lost 6 bases to trimming and J lost 5 bases; unmatched junction nucleotides: 7. Per the germline V gene, CDR1 is MNHEY and CDR2 is SVGAGI. This CDR3 comprises 14 residues. CDR3 sequence: CASRPDRGGTEAFF. The CDR3 coding sequence is TGTGCCAGCAGGCCGGACAGGGGAGGTACTGAAGCTTTCTTT.

This CDR3 reads CASSLSLAAYNEQFF. The CDR3 DNA follows: TGCGCCAGCAGCTTAAGTCTAGCGGCCTACAATGAGCAGTTCTTC. The chain combines TRBV5-1 with TRBJ2-1, with 7 nucleotides matching TRBD2. In germline, CDR1 is SGHRS, CDR2 YFSETQ. The V segment lost 2 bases and the J segment 2 bases; nucleotides outside the gene matches: 4. This CDR3 is built from 15 residues. The full variable domain, with the rest looked up from reference TRBV5-1 and TRBJ2-1, is KAGVTQTPRYLIKTRGQQVTLSCSPISGHRSVSWYQQTPGQGLQFLFEYFSETQRNKGNFPGRFSGRQFSNSRSEMNVSTLELGDSALYLCASSLSLAAYNEQFFGPGTRLTVL.

The chain uses TRBV6-6 and TRBJ2-7; D is undetermined. Germline V gene lookup returns CDR1 MNHNY and CDR2 SVGAGI (reference sequence). The length of the CDR3 is 14 residues. Trimming cost V 3 bases and J 2 bases, with 11 bases left between them. The CDR3 sequence: CASSYLAVPYEQYV. CDR3 coding DNA: TGTGCCAGCAGTTATTTGGCCGTTCCCTACGAGCAGTACGTC.

The chain employs TRBV28 and TRBJ2-7; the match to TRBD1 covers 9 bases. CDR1 MDHEN and CDR2 SYDVKM come from the germline V gene. The V and J ends lost 6 bases and 1 base, in that order; junction bases with no gene match: 4. The CDR3 extends over 14 amino acids. The CDR3, as DNA: TGTGCCAGCAGCTCCGGGACAGGGTCCTACGAGCAGTACGTC. Encoded protein: CASSSGTGSYEQYV.

The chain combines TRBV7-2 with TRBJ2-5; 9 bases fit TRBD1. V shed 5 bases, J shed 4 bases, and the junction held 8 bases outside the gene matches. Germline V gene lookup returns CDR1 SGHTA and CDR2 FQGNSA. The CDR3 sequence is 15 residues long. In nucleotides, the CDR3 is TGTGCCAGCAGCGTAAACCTGGGACAGGGAGAGACCCAGTACTTC. This encodes CASSVNLGQGETQYF. Combining the CDR3 with reference TRBV7-2 and TRBJ2-5 gives the whole variable domain GAGVSQSPSNKVTEKGKDVELRCDPISGHTALYWYRQSLGQGLEFLIYFQGNSAPDKSGLPSDRFSAERTGGSVSTLTIQRTQQEDSAVYLCASSVNLGQGETQYFGPGTRLLVL.

This clone was detected once. The chain has TRBV25-1 and TRBJ1-6; 9 bases fit TRBD1. The trim removed 5 bases at V and 9 bases at J, leaving 8 bases unmatched. Looked up from germline, CDR1 is MGHDK and CDR2 is SYGVNS. CDR3 length: 15 residues. CDR3: CASSTGQGMFSPLHF. The CDR3 nucleotides are TGTGCCAGCAGTACCGGACAGGGGATGTTTTCACCCCTCCACTTT.

The genes are TRBV11-3 and TRBJ2-2; tentatively, D is TRBD1 (6 bases). CDR1 and CDR2 from the germline V gene are SGHNT and YENEEA. Deletions cut 2 bases from V and 6 bases from J, with 13 bases between. The CDR3 runs to 15 residues. The CDR3 DNA sequence: TGTGCCAGCAGCTTACCCACCACAGGGCCCGGGGAGCTGTTTTTT. Translated: CASSLPTTGPGELFF. The full variable domain, rest sourced from reference TRBV11-3 and TRBJ2-2, is EAGVVQSPRYKIIEKKQPVAFWCNPISGHNTLYWYLQNLGQGPELLIRYENEEAVDDSQLPKDRFSAERLKGVDSTLKIQPAELGDSAVYLCASSLPTTGPGELFFGEGSRLTVL.

J is TRBJ1-1 and V is TRBV6-4; 11 bases agree with TRBD1. The CDR3 is made up of 17 amino acids. CDR1 and CDR2 (germline): MRHNA, SNTAGT. Trimming at V came to 3 bases and at J to 0 bases, leaving 6 bases not matched to a gene. CDR3 in amino acids: CASSEGQGASVNTEAFF. DNA for the CDR3: TGTGCCAGCAGTGAAGGACAGGGGGCGAGTGTGAACACTGAAGCTTTCTTT.

This clone has more than one count but fewer than ten. The V gene is TRBV6-5, the J gene TRBJ1-2; D unresolved. Looked up from germline, CDR1 is MNHEY and CDR2 is SVGAGI. V was cut by 5 bases and J by 4 bases, with 14 bases left in between. CDR3 size: 14 residues. CDR3 in DNA: TGTGCCAGCAGTAATGCCCCCAGGATCTATGGCTACACCTTC. This gives the protein CASSNAPRIYGYTF.

The chain carries TRBV5-5 and TRBJ2-2; 9 bases are shared with TRBD1. The CDR3 has 15 amino acids. The germline CDR1 and CDR2 sequences are SGHKS and YYEKEE (reference sequence). V shed 4 bases and J 7 bases; nucleotides not matched to a gene: 8. The CDR3 loop is CASSTTGGADGELFF. CDR3 coding DNA: TGTGCCAGCAGCACCACAGGGGGCGCGGACGGGGAGCTGTTTTTT.

The chain has TRBV7-2 and TRBJ2-1; 9 positions agree with TRBD2. CDR1 SGHTA and CDR2 FQGNSA come from the germline V gene. There are 15 residues in the CDR3. V lost 3 bases and J lost 4; bases outside the gene matches: 4. CDR3 DNA: TGTGCCAGCAGCTTCGGCGGGGGGGGATACAATGAGCAGTTCTTC. This gives the protein CASSFGGGGYNEQFF.

The chain employs TRBV4-3 and TRBJ1-1, with 8 nucleotides matching TRBD1. Unmatched junction bases numbered 2, after V lost 0 bases and J lost 5 bases. CDR1 and CDR2 from the germline V gene are LGHNA and YSLEER. The CDR3 has 14 residues. The CDR3 coding sequence is TGCGCCAGCAGCCAAGAGAACAGGGGGACTGAAGCTTTCTTT. Translated: CASSQENRGTEAFF.